These T cell receptor beta chains were read from a single sample in a study of blood T cell repertoires in COVID-19. The table came from immunoSEQ multiplex PCR; TCRdb's copy has only in-frame clones and leaves some out. The sample has 150,000 to 160,000 clones, approximately 85% seen once. The sample comprised peripheral blood. These TCRs come from a man in his fifties or sixties with COVID-19, enrolled during active disease. The CDR3 runs from the conserved cysteine through the conserved F or W. Clone size is shown for a subset of rows, as once, few, many or a class of expanded clone.

J	V	size	CDR3
TRBJ1-4	TRBV28	-	CASSLGTATNEKLFF
TRBJ1-3	TRBV6-2/TRBV6-3	once	CASSPDLSGNTIYF
TRBJ1-1	TRBV9	-	CASSVAAGYVNTEAFF
TRBJ2-7	TRBV6-1	-	CASSDDGGGLSYEQYF
TRBJ1-6	TRBV30	-	CAWTESALRLHF
TRBJ2-7	TRBV3-1/TRBV3-2	-	CASSQPTGASSYEQYF
TRBJ1-3	TRBV29-1	-	CSVSGQSGNTIYF
TRBJ2-2	TRBV7-3	once	CASSLEGGELFF
TRBJ2-2	TRBV4-2	-	CASSTGGFGELFF
TRBJ1-2	TRBV28	once	CASRDTGVGTGGYTF
TRBJ1-2	TRBV5-1	-	CASSLLGTGVSANYGYTF
TRBJ1-4	TRBV6-2/TRBV6-3	-	CASSPYPGATNEKLFF
TRBJ2-1	TRBV11-2	-	CASSPYPTSSSVEQFF